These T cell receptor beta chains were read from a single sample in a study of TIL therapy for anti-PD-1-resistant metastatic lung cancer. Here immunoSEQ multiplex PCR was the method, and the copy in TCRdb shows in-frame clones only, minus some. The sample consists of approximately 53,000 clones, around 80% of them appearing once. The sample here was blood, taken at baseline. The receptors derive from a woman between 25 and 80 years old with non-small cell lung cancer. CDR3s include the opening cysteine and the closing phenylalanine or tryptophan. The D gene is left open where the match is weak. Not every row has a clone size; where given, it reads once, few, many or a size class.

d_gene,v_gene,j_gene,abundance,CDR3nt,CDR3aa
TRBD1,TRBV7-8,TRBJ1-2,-,TGTGCCAGCAGCTCCGGGACAGGGGTGAGCGGCTACACCTTC,CASSSGTGVSGYTF
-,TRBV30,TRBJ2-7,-,TGTGCCTGGAGGGCCCCTGGTCAGGGAGGCTACGAGCAGTACTTC,CAWRAPGQGGYEQYF
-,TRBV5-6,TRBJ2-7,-,TGTGCCAGCACCCGCGGGGCCGAGCAGTACTTC,CASTRGAEQYF
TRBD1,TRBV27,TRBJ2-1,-,TGTGCCAGCAGTTACCCCGGGACAGGCAACAATGAGCAGTTCTTC,CASSYPGTGNNEQFF
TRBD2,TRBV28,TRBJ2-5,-,TGTGCCAGCAGTGGGGGGGCTAGCGGGCAAGAGACCCAGTACTTC,CASSGGASGQETQYF
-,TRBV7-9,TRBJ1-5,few,TGTGCCAGCAGCTTCTCAGGGGATCAGCCCCAGCATTTT,CASSFSGDQPQHF
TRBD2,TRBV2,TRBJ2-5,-,TGTGCCAGCAGAGCTGGACTAGCGGGGGGGCAAGAGACCCAGTACTTC,CASRAGLAGGQETQYF
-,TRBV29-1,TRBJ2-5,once,TGCAGCGTTGAATTTTTGAGTACTGAGCAGTACTTC,CSVEFLSTEQYF
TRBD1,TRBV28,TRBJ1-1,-,TGTGCCAGCAGTGCACAGGGGAGATACACTGAAGCTTTCTTT,CASSAQGRYTEAFF
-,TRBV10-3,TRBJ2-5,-,TGTGCCATCGGCCTAGAAGGAGAGACCCAGTACTTC,CAIGLEGETQYF
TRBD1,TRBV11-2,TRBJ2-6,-,TGTGCCAGCAGCTCTCCTACAGGGGCTCCTGGGGCCAACGTCCTGACTTTC,CASSSPTGAPGANVLTF
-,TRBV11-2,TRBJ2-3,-,TGTGCCAGCAGCTTAGACCGGACAGTAAATACGCAGTATTTT,CASSLDRTVNTQYF
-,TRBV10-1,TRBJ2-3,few,TGCGCCAGCAGTGAGTCGCTAGCCACAGATACGCAGTATTTT,CASSESLATDTQYF
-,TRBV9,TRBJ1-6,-,TGTGCCAGCAGCATAGGTGGGGAGGATTCACCCCTCCACTTT,CASSIGGEDSPLHF
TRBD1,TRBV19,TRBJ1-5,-,TGTGCCAGTAGGATGAACAGGGGGATCAATCAGCCCCAGCATTTT,CASRMNRGINQPQHF
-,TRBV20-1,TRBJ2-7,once,TGCAGTGCTCGTCGGGACTACGAGCAGTACTTC,CSARRDYEQYF
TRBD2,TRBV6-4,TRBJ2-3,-,TGTGCCAGCACATTCGGCAAGCGGGAGGGCCAGGATACGCAGTATTTT,CASTFGKREGQDTQYF
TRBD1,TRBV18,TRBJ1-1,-,TGTGCCAGCTCACAGGGACAGGGACTTGAAGCTTTCTTT,CASSQGQGLEAFF
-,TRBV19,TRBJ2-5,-,TGTGCCAGTAGTACCCGGGAGAATGTAGAGACCCAGTACTTC,CASSTRENVETQYF
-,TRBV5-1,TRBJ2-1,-,TGCGCCAGCAGCTTATCACCTAATGAGCAGTTCTTC,CASSLSPNEQFF
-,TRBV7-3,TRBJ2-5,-,TGTGCCAGCAGCTTAAGTGTCGGAGAGACCCAGTACTTC,CASSLSVGETQYF
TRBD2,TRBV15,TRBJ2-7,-,TGTGCCACCAGTACCGGACTAGCGGGAGACGAGCAGTACTTC,CATSTGLAGDEQYF
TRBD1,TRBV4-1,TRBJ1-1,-,TGCGCCAGCAGCCGAAATTTAGGACAGGTGAACACTGAAGCTTTCTTT,CASSRNLGQVNTEAFF
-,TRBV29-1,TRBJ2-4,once,TGCAGCGCCAGAGCGGGCGGACCCAAAAACATTCAGTACTTC,CSARAGGPKNIQYF